This TCR beta chain is drawn from a study of T cell repertoires in aging, cancer and after chemotherapy. TRB rearrangements spanning V, D and J were amplified using mixed TRB-A/B primers. TCRdb itself ran the multiplex PCR reads through MiXCR, one entry per CDR3 protein. This sample has some 2,900 distinct CDR3 sequences, with roughly 23% found just once. The CDR3 loop spans 15 amino acids. V lost 6 bases, J lost 3 bases, and 6 bases stayed unmatched. The germline V gene encodes CDR1 MNHEY and CDR2 SVGEGT. Amplification of TCR beta used genomic DNA extracted from peripheral blood. The chain links TRBV6-2 or TRBV6-3 to TRBJ2-1, with 9 bases identical to TRBD2. The receptor comes from a human donor with a solid tumor. Sequencing was carried out using blood. In nucleotides, the CDR3 is TGTGCCAGCAGAATGACTAGCGGAGACTACAATGAGCAGTTCTTC. It specifies CASRMTSGDYNEQFF.